This TCR beta chain was sequenced in a study of cytomegalovirus exposure and HLA in healthy donors. This PCR relied on a set of 60 Vbeta primers and 13 Jbeta primers. Sequencing used immunoSEQ multiplex PCR; TCRdb keeps in-frame clones, though not all of them. The sample contains more than 150,000 clones, 65% to 85% of which appear only once. About this clone itself: The junction differs from germline at one of its ends, possibly a read error.

Germline V gene data show CDR1 as MNHNS and CDR2 as SASEGT. The CDR3 has 15 amino acids. The sample was PBMCs. This chain connects TRBV6-1 to TRBJ1-5; D is uncertain. The receptor was isolated from a girl under 18 in good health and CMV-seropositive. Here the CDR3 reads CASSEEPFSYQPQHF. CDR3 coding DNA: TGTGCCAGCAGTGAAGAACCGTTTAGCTATCAGCCCCAGCATTTT.